This TCR beta chain was found in a study of blood T cell repertoires in COVID-19. Study background: Material from acute and convalescent COVID-19 was sourced from the United States, Italy and Spain.

Per germline, CDR1 SGHTA and CDR2 FQGNSA. This CDR3 is built from 14 residues. Unmatched junction bases numbered 6, after V lost 6 bases and J lost 7 bases. In the original analysis: Amplification with reference gene primers provided the estimates of nucleated cell counts. The repertoire was sequenced with immunoSEQ multiplex PCR; TCRdb's copy has only in-frame clones and lacks some. V, J and clone size were drawn from that table, and D and trimming were deduced from the DNA. The top ten hold around 3% of the sample, which has just under 350,000 clones, 80% to 90% seen once. The receptor comes from a man aged 30 to 39 with active or convalescent COVID-19. Source material: peripheral blood. V usage is TRBV7-2 and J usage is TRBJ1-4; 9 nucleotides align to TRBD1. Here the CDR3 DNA reads TGTGCCAGCAGTCCTGGACAGGGGAGTGAAAAACTGTTTTTT. This codes for CASSPGQGSEKLFF.